This T cell receptor (beta chain) was sequenced in a study of T cells in Graves' hyperthyroidism and ophthalmopathy. Ophthalmopathy in the patients scored at least 3 on Clinical Activity Score and at least 4 on NOSPECS grade, lasting under 3 months. Fresh peripheral blood, 7.5 to 10 ml of it, supplied the PBMCs. Germline V CDR1 and CDR2: MNHNS, SASEGT. V lost 7 bases and J 4 bases, leaving 13 bases between the germline ends. This CDR3 has 13 amino acids. Comment on this clonotype: Its target is not known.

General study findings and limits: Blood also carried most thyroid clonotypes expanded above 0.001.

Researchers amplified the TCR beta CDR3 regions from RNA transcripts. TCR CDR3 underwent first-round RT-PCR with the HTBI primer set. TCRdb reprocessed the multiplex PCR reads with MiXCR, giving one entry per CDR3 protein. The table has hundreds of thousands of distinct CDR3 sequences, under 15% seen once. The receptor's source is a man between 18 and 29 years old with Graves' ophthalmopathy. The chain combines TRBV6-1 with TRBJ2-5; D might be TRBD1 or TRBD2, each matching 5 bases. Sequencing was carried out using blood. The CDR3 loop reads CASINPGAETQYF. The CDR3 nucleotides read TGTGCCAGCATAAATCCCGGGGCAGAGACCCAGTACTTC.